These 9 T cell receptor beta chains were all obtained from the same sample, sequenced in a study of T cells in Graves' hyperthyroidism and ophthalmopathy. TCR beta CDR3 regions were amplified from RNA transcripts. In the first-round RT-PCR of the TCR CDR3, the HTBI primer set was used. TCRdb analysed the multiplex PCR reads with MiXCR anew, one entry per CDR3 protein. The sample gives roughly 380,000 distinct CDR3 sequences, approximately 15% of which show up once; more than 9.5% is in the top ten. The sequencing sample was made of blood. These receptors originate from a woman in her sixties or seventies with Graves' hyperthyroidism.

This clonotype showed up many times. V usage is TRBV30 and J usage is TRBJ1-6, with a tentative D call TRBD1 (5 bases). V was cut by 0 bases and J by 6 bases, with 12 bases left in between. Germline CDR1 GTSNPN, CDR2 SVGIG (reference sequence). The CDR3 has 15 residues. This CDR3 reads CAWSVQAFSNSPLHF. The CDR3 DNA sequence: TGTGCCTGGAGTGTACAGGCGTTCTCTAATTCACCCCTCCACTTT. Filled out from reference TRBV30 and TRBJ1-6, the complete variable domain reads SQTIHQWPATLVQPVGSPLSLECTVEGTSNPNLYWYRQAAGRGLQLLFYSVGIGQISSEVPQNLSASRPQDRQFILSSKKLLLSDSGFYLCAWSVQAFSNSPLHFGNGTRLTVT.

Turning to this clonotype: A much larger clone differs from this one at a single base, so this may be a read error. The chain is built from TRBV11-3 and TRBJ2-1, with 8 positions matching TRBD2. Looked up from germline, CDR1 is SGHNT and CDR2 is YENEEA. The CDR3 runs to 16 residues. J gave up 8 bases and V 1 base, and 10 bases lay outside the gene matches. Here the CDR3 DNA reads TGTGCCAGCAGCTTAGTTCTAAGCGGGGGAGACTATGAGCAGTTCTTC. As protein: CASSLVLSGGDYEQFF.

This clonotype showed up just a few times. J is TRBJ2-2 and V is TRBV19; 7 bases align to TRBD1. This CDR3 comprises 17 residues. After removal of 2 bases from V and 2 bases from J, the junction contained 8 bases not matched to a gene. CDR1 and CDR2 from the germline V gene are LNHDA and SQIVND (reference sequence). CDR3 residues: CASSIQGQSLNTGELFF. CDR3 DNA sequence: TGTGCCAGTAGTATACAGGGACAGAGTTTAAACACCGGGGAGCTGTTTTTT.

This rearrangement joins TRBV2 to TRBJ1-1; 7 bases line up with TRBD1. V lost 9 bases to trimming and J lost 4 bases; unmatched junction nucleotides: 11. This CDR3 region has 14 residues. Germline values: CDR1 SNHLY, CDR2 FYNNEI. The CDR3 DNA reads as TGTGCCAGTAGACAGGGTGCAGGGGGCACTGAAGCTTTCTTT. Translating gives CASRQGAGGTEAFF.

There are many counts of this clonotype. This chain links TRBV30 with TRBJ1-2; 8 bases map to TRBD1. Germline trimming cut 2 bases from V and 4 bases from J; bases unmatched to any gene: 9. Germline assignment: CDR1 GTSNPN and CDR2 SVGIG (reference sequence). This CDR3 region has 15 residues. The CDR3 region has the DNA TGTGCCTGGAGTCCCCATCTTGGGACAGGCTATGGCTACACCTTC. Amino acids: CAWSPHLGTGYGYTF.

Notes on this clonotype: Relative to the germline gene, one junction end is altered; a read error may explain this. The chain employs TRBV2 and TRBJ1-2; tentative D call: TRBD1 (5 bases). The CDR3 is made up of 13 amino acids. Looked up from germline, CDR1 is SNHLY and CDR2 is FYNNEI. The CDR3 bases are TGTGCCAGCGGTGAGGGGAGGGGAGGAGGCTACACCTTC. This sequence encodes CASGEGRGGGYTF. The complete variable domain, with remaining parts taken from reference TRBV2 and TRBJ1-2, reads EPEVTQTPSHQVTQMGQEVILRCVPISNHLYFYWYRQILGQKVEFLVSFYNNEISEKSEIFDDQFSVERPDGSNFTLKIRSTKLEDSAMYFCASGEGRGGGYTFGSGTRLTVV.

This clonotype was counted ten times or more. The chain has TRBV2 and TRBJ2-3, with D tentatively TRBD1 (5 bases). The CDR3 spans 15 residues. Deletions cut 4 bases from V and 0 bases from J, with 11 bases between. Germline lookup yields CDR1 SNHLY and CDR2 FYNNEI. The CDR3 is CASSVQGTSTDTQYF. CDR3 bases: TGTGCCAGCAGTGTGCAGGGAACCAGCACAGATACGCAGTATTTT.

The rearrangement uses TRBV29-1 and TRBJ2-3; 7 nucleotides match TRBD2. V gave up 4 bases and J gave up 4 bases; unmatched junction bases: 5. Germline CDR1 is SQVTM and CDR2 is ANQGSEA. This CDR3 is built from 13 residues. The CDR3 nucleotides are TGCAGCGTTGCTGCGGGAGACTCAGATACGCAGTATTTT. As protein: CSVAAGDSDTQYF.

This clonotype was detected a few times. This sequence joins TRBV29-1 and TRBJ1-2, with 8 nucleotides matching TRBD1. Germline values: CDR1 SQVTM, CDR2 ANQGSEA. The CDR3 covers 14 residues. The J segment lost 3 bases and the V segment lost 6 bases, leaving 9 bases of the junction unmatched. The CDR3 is CSVPEDRVDYGYTF. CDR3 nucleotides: TGCAGCGTCCCAGAGGACAGGGTAGACTATGGCTACACCTTC.